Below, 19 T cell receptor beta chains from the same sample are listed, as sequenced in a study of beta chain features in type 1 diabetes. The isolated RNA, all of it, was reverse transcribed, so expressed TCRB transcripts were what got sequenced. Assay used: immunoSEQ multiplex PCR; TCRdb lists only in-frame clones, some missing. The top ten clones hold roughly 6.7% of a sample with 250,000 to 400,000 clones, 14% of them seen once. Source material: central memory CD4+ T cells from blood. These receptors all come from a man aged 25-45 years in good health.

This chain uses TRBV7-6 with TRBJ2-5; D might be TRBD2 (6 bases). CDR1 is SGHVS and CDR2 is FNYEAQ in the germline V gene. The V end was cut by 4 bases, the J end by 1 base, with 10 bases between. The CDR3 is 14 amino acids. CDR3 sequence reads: CASSSGGTQETQYF. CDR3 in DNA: TGTGCCAGCAGCTCCGGGGGAACCCAAGAGACCCAGTACTTC.

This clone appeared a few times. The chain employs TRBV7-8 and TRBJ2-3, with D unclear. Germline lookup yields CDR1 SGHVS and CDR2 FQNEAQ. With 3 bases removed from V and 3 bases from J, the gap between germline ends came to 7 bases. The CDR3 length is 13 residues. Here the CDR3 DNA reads TGTGCCAGCAGCTTTCCCCGAACAGATACGCAGTATTTT. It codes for CASSFPRTDTQYF.

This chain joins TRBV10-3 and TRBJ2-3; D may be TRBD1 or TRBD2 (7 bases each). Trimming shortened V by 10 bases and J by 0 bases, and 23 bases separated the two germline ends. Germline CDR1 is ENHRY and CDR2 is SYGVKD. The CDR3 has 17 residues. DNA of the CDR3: TGTGCCACCAGGGGGGGCAGCGGGACAACTAGCACAGATACGCAGTATTTT. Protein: CATRGGSGTTSTDTQYF.

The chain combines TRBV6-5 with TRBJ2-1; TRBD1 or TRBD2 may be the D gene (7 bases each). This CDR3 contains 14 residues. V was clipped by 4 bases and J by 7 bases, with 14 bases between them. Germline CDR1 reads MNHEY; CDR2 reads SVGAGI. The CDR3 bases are TGTGCCAGCAGTTCTTCCAGGGGGGGGAATGAGCAGTTCTTC. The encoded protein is CASSSSRGGNEQFF.

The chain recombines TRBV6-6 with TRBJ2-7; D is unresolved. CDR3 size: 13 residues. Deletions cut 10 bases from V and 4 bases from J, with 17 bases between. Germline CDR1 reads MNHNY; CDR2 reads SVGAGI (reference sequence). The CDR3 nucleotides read TGTGCCATCTCGTTAACCGCGTCTTACGAGCAGTACGTC. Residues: CAISLTASYEQYV.

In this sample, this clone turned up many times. CDR3 protein: CASSSNFSPGANVLTF. CDR3 nucleotide sequence: TGTGCCAGCAGTTCAAACTTCAGTCCTGGGGCCAACGTCCTGACTTTC. The V call is TRBV11-2, the J call TRBJ2-6; D call uncertain. Deletions cut 6 bases from V and 2 bases from J, with 14 bases between. CDR1 and CDR2 (germline): SGHAT, FQNNGV. The CDR3 loop spans 16 amino acids.

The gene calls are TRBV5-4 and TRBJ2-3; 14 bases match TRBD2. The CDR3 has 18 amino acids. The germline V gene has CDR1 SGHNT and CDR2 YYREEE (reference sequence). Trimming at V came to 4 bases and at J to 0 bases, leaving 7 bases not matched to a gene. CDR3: CASSEGTSGGPSTDTQYF. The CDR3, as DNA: TGTGCCAGCAGCGAAGGGACTAGCGGGGGACCTAGCACAGATACGCAGTATTTT.

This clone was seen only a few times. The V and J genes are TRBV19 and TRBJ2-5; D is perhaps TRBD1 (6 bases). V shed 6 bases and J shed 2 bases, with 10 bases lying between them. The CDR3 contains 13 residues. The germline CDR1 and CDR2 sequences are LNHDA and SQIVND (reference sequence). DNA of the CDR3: TGTGCCAGTAGCGGGACACTTCAAGAGACCCAGTACTTC. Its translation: CASSGTLQETQYF.

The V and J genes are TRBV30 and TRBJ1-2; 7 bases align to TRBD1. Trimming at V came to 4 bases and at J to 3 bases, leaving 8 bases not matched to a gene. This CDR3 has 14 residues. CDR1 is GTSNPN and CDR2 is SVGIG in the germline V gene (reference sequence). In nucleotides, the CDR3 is TGTGCCTGGAAATTACAGGGGAGCGACTATGGCTACACCTTC. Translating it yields CAWKLQGSDYGYTF.

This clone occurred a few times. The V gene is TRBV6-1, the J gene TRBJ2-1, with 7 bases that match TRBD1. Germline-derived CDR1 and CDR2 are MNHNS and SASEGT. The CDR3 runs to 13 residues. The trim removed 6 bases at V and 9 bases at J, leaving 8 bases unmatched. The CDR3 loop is CASSDLRGTEQFF. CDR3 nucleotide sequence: TGTGCCAGCAGCGACCTCAGGGGGACTGAGCAGTTCTTC.

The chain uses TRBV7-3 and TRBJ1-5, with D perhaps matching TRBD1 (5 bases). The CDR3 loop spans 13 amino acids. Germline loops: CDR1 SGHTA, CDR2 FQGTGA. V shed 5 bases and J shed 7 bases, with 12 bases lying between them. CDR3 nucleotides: TGTGCCAGCAGCCCTTCAGGGTCCCAGCCCCAGCATTTT. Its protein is CASSPSGSQPQHF.

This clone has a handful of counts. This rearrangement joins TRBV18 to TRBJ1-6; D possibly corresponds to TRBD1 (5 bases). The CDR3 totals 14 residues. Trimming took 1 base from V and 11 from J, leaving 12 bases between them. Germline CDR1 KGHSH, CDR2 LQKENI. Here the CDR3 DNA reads TGTGCCAGCTCACCACTACAGGCCGGGGCACCCCTCCACTTT. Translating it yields CASSPLQAGAPLHF. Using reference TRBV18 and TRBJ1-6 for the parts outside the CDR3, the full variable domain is NAGVMQNPRHLVRRRGQEARLRCSPMKGHSHVYWYRQLPEEGLKFMVYLQKENIIDESGMPKERFSAEFPKEGPSILRIQQVVRGDSAAYFCASSPLQAGAPLHFGNGTRLTVT.

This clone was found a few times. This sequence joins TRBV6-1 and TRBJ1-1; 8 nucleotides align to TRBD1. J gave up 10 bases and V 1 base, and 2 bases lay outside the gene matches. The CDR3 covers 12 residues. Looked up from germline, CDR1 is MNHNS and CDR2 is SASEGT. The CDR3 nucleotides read TGTGCCAGCAGTGAAGTCACAGGGGGAGCTTTCTTT. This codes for CASSEVTGGAFF.

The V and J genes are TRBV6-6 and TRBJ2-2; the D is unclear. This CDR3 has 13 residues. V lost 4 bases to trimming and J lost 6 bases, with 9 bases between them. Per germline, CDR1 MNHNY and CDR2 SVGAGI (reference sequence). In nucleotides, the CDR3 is TGTGCCAGCAGTTCTGGGTCAGCCGGGGAGCTGTTTTTT. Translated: CASSSGSAGELFF.

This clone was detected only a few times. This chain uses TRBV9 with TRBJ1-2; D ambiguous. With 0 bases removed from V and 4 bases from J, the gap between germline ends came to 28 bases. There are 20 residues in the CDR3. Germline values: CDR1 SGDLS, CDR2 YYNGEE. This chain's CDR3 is CASSVARTRAFESAGYGYTF. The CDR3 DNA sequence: TGTGCCAGCAGCGTAGCGAGGACGAGAGCCTTTGAAAGTGCCGGCTATGGCTACACCTTC. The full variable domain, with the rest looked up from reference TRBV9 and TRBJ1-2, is DSGVTQTPKHLITATGQRVTLRCSPRSGDLSVYWYQQSLDQGLQFLIQYYNGEERAKGNILERFSAQQFPDLHSELNLSSLELGDSALYFCASSVARTRAFESAGYGYTFGSGTRLTVV.

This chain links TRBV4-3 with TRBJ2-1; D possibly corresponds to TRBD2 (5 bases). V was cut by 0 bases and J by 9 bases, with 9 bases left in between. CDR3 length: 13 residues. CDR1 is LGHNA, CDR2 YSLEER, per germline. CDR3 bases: TGCGCCAGCAGCCAAGATATGAGGGTTGAGCAGTTCTTC. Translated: CASSQDMRVEQFF.

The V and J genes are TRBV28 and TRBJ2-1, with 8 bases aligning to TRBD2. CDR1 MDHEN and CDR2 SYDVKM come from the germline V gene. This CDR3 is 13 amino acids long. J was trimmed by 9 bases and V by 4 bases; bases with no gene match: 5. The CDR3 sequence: CASSYGGAVEQFF. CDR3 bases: TGTGCCAGCAGTTACGGGGGGGCCGTTGAGCAGTTCTTC. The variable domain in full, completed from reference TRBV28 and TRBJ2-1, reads DVKVTQSSRYLVKRTGEKVFLECVQDMDHENMFWYRQDPGLGLRLIYFSYDVKMKEKGDIPEGYSVSREKKERFSLILESASTNQTSMYLCASSYGGAVEQFFGPGTRLTVL.

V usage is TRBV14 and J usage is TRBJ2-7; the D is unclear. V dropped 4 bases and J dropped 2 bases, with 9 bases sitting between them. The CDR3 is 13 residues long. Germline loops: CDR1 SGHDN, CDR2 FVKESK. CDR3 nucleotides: TGTGCCAGCAGCCCCCCAGCTGCCTACGAGCAGTACTTC. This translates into CASSPPAAYEQYF. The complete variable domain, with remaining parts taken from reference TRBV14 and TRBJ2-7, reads EAGVTQFPSHSVIEKGQTVTLRCDPISGHDNLYWYRRVMGKEIKFLLHFVKESKQDESGMPNNRFLAERTGGTYSTLKVQPAELEDSGVYFCASSPPAAYEQYFGPGTRLTVT.

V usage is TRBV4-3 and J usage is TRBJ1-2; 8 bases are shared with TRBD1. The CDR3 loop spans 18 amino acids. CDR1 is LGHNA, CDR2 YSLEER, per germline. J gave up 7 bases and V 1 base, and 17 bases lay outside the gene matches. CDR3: CASSQGVPGQAFAVGYTF. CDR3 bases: TGCGCCAGCAGCCAAGGCGTCCCGGGACAGGCCTTCGCCGTTGGCTACACCTTC.